Listed below are T cell receptor beta chains from one sample, sequenced in a study of shared clonotypes between healthy human individuals. The protocol was immunoSEQ multiplex PCR, while the TCRdb copy is restricted to in-frame clones and leaves out a portion. The sample yields roughly 2 million clones, about 94% seen once. The source material was naive CD8+ T cells sorted from blood. The receptors shown here come from a man aged 18-30 years in good health. Both conserved end residues are part of each CDR3. The D gene is left open where the match is weak. For some rows the clone size is stated as once, few or many, or as a class when expanded; others skip it.

. | TRBJ1-2 | once | TRBV2 | TGTGCCAGCAGTGAGGAGGGCCCCTCCCCAGATGGCTACACCTTC | CASSEEGPSPDGYTF
. | TRBJ2-2 | . | TRBV9 | TGTGCCAGCAGCGGGAGAGCCGGGGAGCTGTTTTTT | CASSGRAGELFF
. | TRBJ2-7 | . | TRBV15 | TGTGCCACCAGCAGAGAGGGGGGCACGGGGCACGAGCAGTACTTC | CATSREGGTGHEQYF
. | TRBJ2-7 | . | TRBV18 | TGTGCCAGCTCACCGCTGGACTCTCTTTCCTACGAGCAGTACTTC | CASSPLDSLSYEQYF
TRBD1 | TRBJ2-2 | . | TRBV5-1 | TGCGCCAGTCAAATCAGGACAGGGCTCGGGGAGCTGTTTTTT | CASQIRTGLGELFF
TRBD1 | TRBJ1-2 | . | TRBV6-6 | TGTGCCAGCGGGACAGGGGGCCTCGGCTATGGCTACACCTTC | CASGTGGLGYGYTF
. | TRBJ2-7 | . | TRBV6-5 | TGTGCCAGCAGTTACAACAGTGCCTACGAGCAGTACTTC | CASSYNSAYEQYF
TRBD1 | TRBJ2-1 | . | TRBV9 | TGTGCCAGCAGCGTAGAGGGGGCAGGCTATGAGCAGTTCTTC | CASSVEGAGYEQFF
. | TRBJ1-1 | . | TRBV28 | TGTGCCAGCAGTACCCGGACTTTGAACACTGAAGCTTTCTTT | CASSTRTLNTEAFF
TRBD1 | TRBJ2-7 | . | TRBV5-1 | TGCGCCAGCAGCTGGGACCCCCGACAGGGAGACTACGAGCAGTACTTC | CASSWDPRQGDYEQYF
TRBD2 | TRBJ2-1 | . | TRBV19 | TGTGCCAGTAGTTGGGGGGAGGGTTCCCATGAGCAGTTCTTC | CASSWGEGSHEQFF
. | TRBJ2-5 | . | TRBV30 | TGTGCCTGGAGTCTAGTCTGGGGGCAAGAGACCCAGTACTTC | CAWSLVWGQETQYF
TRBD2 | TRBJ2-2 | . | TRBV14 | TGTGCCAGCAGCCAAGATCTTGGACTAGCGGGAGTTGGCACCGGGGAGCTGTTTTTT | CASSQDLGLAGVGTGELFF
. | TRBJ2-1 | few | TRBV4-1 | TGCGCCAGCAGCCAAGCGGGGGCCTACAATGAGCAGTTCTTC | CASSQAGAYNEQFF
. | TRBJ2-7 | . | TRBV28 | TGTGCCAGCAGTTTATCTTCGGACGGTATCTACGAGCAGTACTTC | CASSLSSDGIYEQYF
TRBD2 | TRBJ2-7 | . | TRBV30 | TGTGCCTGGAGGATGCGGGGGTTATCCTACGAGCAGTACTTC | CAWRMRGLSYEQYF
. | TRBJ2-6 | once | TRBV9 | TGTGCCAGCAGCGGACCCGGGGCCAACGTCCTGACTTTC | CASSGPGANVLTF
. | TRBJ2-5 | . | TRBV5-1 | TGCGCCAGCAGCCTCGGCCCTTCGTACCAAGAGACCCAGTACTTC | CASSLGPSYQETQYF
. | TRBJ2-1 | . | TRBV4-2 | TGTGCCAGCAGCTCCGAGGCAGGGGCGGGGAATGAGCAGTTCTTC | CASSSEAGAGNEQFF
. | TRBJ1-4 | . | TRBV30 | TGTGCCTGGAGTCCAGGGGACACCGGTAATGAAAAACTGTTTTTT | CAWSPGDTGNEKLFF
TRBD2 | TRBJ2-7 | . | TRBV19 | TGTGCCAGTAGTTGGGGGGGACGCCTTTCCTACGAGCAGTACTTC | CASSWGGRLSYEQYF
TRBD1 | TRBJ2-7 | . | TRBV29-1 | TGCAGCGTGATTTTCCGGGACAGCCAACGCGCGCAGTACTTC | CSVIFRDSQRAQYF
TRBD1 | TRBJ2-7 | . | TRBV25-1 | TGTGCCAGCAGTGAATCACGGGACAGGGATCACGAGCAGTACTTC | CASSESRDRDHEQYF
. | TRBJ2-7 | . | TRBV4-2 | TGTGCCAGCAGCCTCGAGATGACAGGAACCTACGAGCAGTACTTC | CASSLEMTGTYEQYF
TRBD2 | TRBJ2-1 | once | TRBV9 | TGTGCCAGCAGCGCTAGCGGGGGGGCCGATAATGAGCAGTTCTTC | CASSASGGADNEQFF
. | TRBJ1-1 | . | TRBV9 | TGTGCCAGCAGCGACACAGGGAACACTGAAGCTTTCTTT | CASSDTGNTEAFF
TRBD1 | TRBJ1-1 | . | TRBV19 | TGTGCCAGTAGTATCATGAGACAGGGGAACACTGAAGCTTTCTTT | CASSIMRQGNTEAFF
. | TRBJ2-7 | few | TRBV30 | TGTGCCTGGAGTGACAACGAGCAGTACTTC | CAWSDNEQYF
. | TRBJ2-5 | few | TRBV5-6 | TGTGCCAGCACCCCCCAGGCTAGCGAGACCCAGTACTTC | CASTPQASETQYF
. | TRBJ2-1 | . | TRBV25-1 | TGTGCCAGCGGCTGGGATCGGTATGAGCAGTTCTTC | CASGWDRYEQFF
. | TRBJ1-3 | . | TRBV5-6 | TGTGCCAGCAGCGGGATGGGAAACACCATATATTTT | CASSGMGNTIYF
TRBD2 | TRBJ2-1 | . | TRBV14 | TGTGCCAGCAGTCAATCCCTAGCGGACAATGAGCAGTTCTTC | CASSQSLADNEQFF
. | TRBJ1-1 | . | TRBV4-1 | TGCGCCAGCAGCCAAGCTGGAATCCTCGCTGAAGCTTTCTTT | CASSQAGILAEAFF
. | TRBJ2-2 | . | TRBV7-9 | TGTGCCAGCAGCCACCCGACCGGGGAGCTGTTTTTT | CASSHPTGELFF
. | TRBJ2-3 | . | TRBV7-9 | TGTGCCAGCAGCGCCGGAAGGGATACGCAGTATTTT | CASSAGRDTQYF
TRBD1 | TRBJ2-7 | . | TRBV28 | TGTGCCAGCAGTCTTTACAGGGGGGACTCCTACGAGCAGTACTTC | CASSLYRGDSYEQYF
TRBD2 | TRBJ2-5 | . | TRBV4-3 | TGCGCCAGCAGCCGTATTACTAGCGGACAAGAGACCCAGTACTTC | CASSRITSGQETQYF
TRBD2 | TRBJ2-1 | . | TRBV6-5 | TGTGCCAGCAGTTTAGCGGGAGGGTCGGATGAGCAGTTCTTC | CASSLAGGSDEQFF
TRBD1 | TRBJ1-2 | . | TRBV28 | TGTGCCAGCAGGACGCCGGACAGGGACCAGGATGGCTACACCTTC | CASRTPDRDQDGYTF
TRBD1 | TRBJ2-7 | . | TRBV9 | TGTGCCAGCAGCGCCTACGCCGGGACAGGGCGCTACGAGCAGTACTTC | CASSAYAGTGRYEQYF